The 24 T cell receptor beta chains given below trace back to one sample, sequenced in a study of blood T cell repertoires in COVID-19. The data were produced by immunoSEQ multiplex PCR, yet TCRdb's version contains in-frame clones alone and is incomplete. Of around 71,000 clones in the sample, roughly 82% were seen once. The sample taken for sequencing was peripheral blood. The receptors here all came from an elderly woman with active or convalescent COVID-19.

This chain joins TRBV7-9 and TRBJ2-1, with a tentative D call TRBD2 (6 bases). V shed 5 bases and J shed 1 base, with 12 bases lying between them. The CDR3 runs 15 residues. Germline CDR1 and CDR2: SEHNR and FQNEAQ (reference sequence). DNA of the CDR3: TGTGCCAGCAGCCCGGTGGGGGGATCCTACAATGAGCAGTTCTTC. Its translation is CASSPVGGSYNEQFF.

V gene TRBV28 combines with J gene TRBJ1-6; possibly TRBD1 for D (5 bases). Trimming shortened V by 7 bases and J by 6 bases, and 19 bases separated the two germline ends. Germline V gives CDR1 MDHEN, CDR2 SYDVKM. The CDR3 covers 16 residues. The CDR3 nucleotides are TGTGCCAGCACCTCCTGGGGGGACGGAGTTAATTCACCCCTCCACTTT. This sequence encodes CASTSWGDGVNSPLHF.

The genes are TRBV7-2 and TRBJ1-2; 8 positions agree with TRBD1. Germline CDR1 SGHTA, CDR2 FQGNSA. The CDR3 length is 14 residues. The V segment lost 4 bases and the J segment 8 bases; nucleotides outside the gene matches: 9. CDR3 in DNA: TGTGCCAGCAGCTCCGTTGACAGGGGATGGGGCTACACCTTC. Its protein is CASSSVDRGWGYTF.

The chain employs TRBV6-1 and TRBJ2-3; 8 bases map to TRBD2. Germline V lookup: CDR1 MNHNS, CDR2 SASEGT. Losses at the gene ends were 8 bases for V and 3 bases for J; bases not matched to a gene: 7. This CDR3 is 14 amino acids long. Here the CDR3 reads CASSSQRGTDTQYF. As DNA, the CDR3 is TGTGCCAGCTCCTCTCAGCGGGGGACAGATACGCAGTATTTT.

The rearrangement uses TRBV4-3 and TRBJ2-3; 10 nucleotides line up with TRBD2. Looked up from germline, CDR1 is LGHNA and CDR2 is YSLEER. This CDR3 spans 17 amino acids. V trimming: 1 base; J trimming: 2 bases; junction bases outside the gene matches: 6. CDR3: CASSQGIAGGFTDTQYF. The CDR3 DNA reads TGCGCCAGCAGCCAAGGGATAGCGGGGGGCTTCACAGATACGCAGTATTTT.

The chain recombines TRBV19 with TRBJ1-1, with 10 bases lining up with TRBD1. With 1 base clipped from V and 2 bases from J, the junction kept 4 bases outside the gene matches. Germline loops: CDR1 LNHDA, CDR2 SQIVND (reference sequence). The CDR3 loop spans 16 amino acids. The CDR3, as DNA: TGTGCCAGTAGTATAGGAGGGACAGGGGTAAACACTGAAGCTTTCTTT. Translated: CASSIGGTGVNTEAFF. The whole variable domain, remainder taken from reference TRBV19 and TRBJ1-1, is DGGITQSPKYLFRKEGQNVTLSCEQNLNHDAMYWYRQDPGQGLRLIYYSQIVNDFQKGDIAEGYSVSREKKESFPLTVTSAQKNPTAFYLCASSIGGTGVNTEAFFGQGTRLTVV.

V usage is TRBV7-3 and J usage is TRBJ1-1; 7 bases match TRBD1. Looked up from germline, CDR1 is SGHTA and CDR2 is FQGTGA. J gave up 6 bases and V 4 bases, and 5 bases lay outside the gene matches. This CDR3 region has 13 residues. CDR3 sequence reads: CASSSDRLAEAFF. In DNA form, the CDR3 reads TGTGCCAGCAGCTCGGACAGGTTGGCTGAAGCTTTCTTT.

The chain combines TRBV30 with TRBJ1-2; a weak D match, TRBD1 (6 bases). Germline CDR1 reads GTSNPN; CDR2 reads SVGIG (reference sequence). Trimming took 1 base from V and 4 from J, leaving 13 bases between them. This CDR3 has 14 amino acids. The CDR3 DNA follows: TGTGCCTGGAGTGGTCGACAGGCAGGCTATGGCTACACCTTC. Translation: CAWSGRQAGYGYTF.

The rearrangement links TRBV6-5 to TRBJ1-2; 7 bases are a match to TRBD1. The CDR3 covers 13 residues. With 7 bases clipped from V and 8 bases from J, the junction kept 10 bases outside the gene matches. Per the germline V gene, CDR1 is MNHEY and CDR2 is SVGAGI. CDR3 region: CASKRTGAGGYTF. CDR3 DNA: TGTGCCAGCAAACGGACAGGAGCTGGGGGCTACACCTTC.

The V call is TRBV29-1, the J call TRBJ2-2; 8 nucleotides agree with TRBD1. Losses at the gene ends were 7 bases for V and 7 bases for J; bases not matched to a gene: 8. This CDR3 has 13 amino acids. CDR1 is SQVTM and CDR2 is ANQGSEA in the germline V gene. In DNA, the CDR3 is TGCAGCGCGCTCAGGGGGCAAGGCGGGGAGCTGTTTTTT. Translated, it gives CSALRGQGGELFF.

The CDR3 protein is CASSFTPEDEQFF. CDR3 DNA: TGCGCCAGCAGCTTTACCCCTGAGGATGAGCAGTTCTTC. The rearrangement joins TRBV5-1 to TRBJ2-1; D is unresolved. The CDR3 is 13 residues long. Germline V gene sequence: CDR1 SGHRS, CDR2 YFSETQ. Deletions cut 2 bases from V and 8 bases from J, with 11 bases between.

The chain has TRBV11-2 and TRBJ1-5; a possible D gene is TRBD1 (6 bases). The V gene lost 5 bases and the J gene lost 11 bases, with 10 bases spanning the gap. The CDR3 contains 11 residues. The germline gives CDR1 SGHAT, CDR2 FQNNGV. CDR3 protein: CASSGTGSQHF. Written as DNA, the CDR3 is TGTGCCAGCAGCGGCACAGGGTCCCAGCATTTT. Full variable domain (remainder filled in from reference TRBV11-2 and TRBJ1-5): EAGVAQSPRYKIIEKRQSVAFWCNPISGHATLYWYQQILGQGPKLLIQFQNNGVVDDSQLPKDRFSAERLKGVDSTLKIQPAKLEDSAVYLCASSGTGSQHFGDGTRLSIL.

The rearrangement uses TRBV7-3 and TRBJ1-6; weak D call: TRBD1 (5 bases). This CDR3 is 15 amino acids long. The V gene's germline CDR1 is SGHTA and CDR2 FQGTGA. V gave up 0 bases and J gave up 8 bases, with 11 bases separating them. DNA of the CDR3: TGTGCCAGCAGCTTAACGTCAGGGTGGGATTCACCCCTCCACTTT. It translates to CASSLTSGWDSPLHF.

This CDR3 reads CASSRGGNQPQHF. In DNA form, the CDR3 reads TGTGCCAGCAGTAGGGGAGGGAATCAGCCCCAGCATTTT. This rearrangement joins TRBV6-5 to TRBJ1-5; D might be TRBD1 (5 bases). This CDR3 contains 13 residues. V lost 5 bases to trimming and J lost 4 bases, with 9 bases between them. The germline V gene has CDR1 MNHEY and CDR2 SVGAGI.

The genes are TRBV27 and TRBJ1-1; TRBD1 might be the D (6 bases). CDR1 is MNHEY, CDR2 SMNVEV, per germline (reference sequence). The CDR3 consists of 15 residues. Trimming pared 1 base from V and 1 base from J, leaving 10 bases between. The CDR3 sequence: CASSLFPRGNTEAFF. CDR3 DNA: TGTGCCAGCAGTTTATTTCCCAGGGGGAACACTGAAGCTTTCTTT.

This CDR3 is CASSQVSGQLNYGYTF. Here the CDR3 DNA reads TGCGCCAGCAGCCAAGTCTCGGGACAGCTGAACTATGGCTACACCTTC. V is TRBV4-1 and J is TRBJ1-2, with TRBD1 matching 7 bases. CDR1 is MGHRA and CDR2 is YSYEKL in the germline V gene. Trimming cost V 1 base and J 2 bases; bases outside gene matches: 7. This CDR3 has 16 amino acids.

This clone was found once. This chain connects TRBV5-1 to TRBJ2-3; 9 bases match TRBD1. With 4 bases clipped from V and 6 bases from J, the junction kept 6 bases outside the gene matches. CDR1 is SGHRS and CDR2 is YFSETQ in the germline V gene. The CDR3 is 14 amino acids. CDR3 DNA sequence: TGCGCCAGCAGCCTAGGGACAGGGACGGATACGCAGTATTTT. Its protein is CASSLGTGTDTQYF.

J is TRBJ1-1 and V is TRBV19, with a possible D match to TRBD1 (6 bases). This CDR3 contains 14 residues. Germline V gene data show CDR1 as LNHDA and CDR2 as SQIVND (reference sequence). The V end lost 5 bases, the J end lost 4 bases, and 14 bases lay between the germline ends. CDR3 amino acids: CASSPTPGVTEAFF. The CDR3 DNA reads TGTGCCAGTAGTCCGACCCCAGGGGTCACTGAAGCTTTCTTT.

The count of this clone is one. V is TRBV12-3 or TRBV12-4 and J is TRBJ2-7; TRBD1 might be the D (5 bases). The CDR3 has 13 residues. The ends were cut back, 6 bases at V and 6 bases at J, with 15 bases in the middle. CDR3 bases: TGTGCCAGCAGACTACGGGCAGGGTCCGAGCAGTACTTC. Its translation is CASRLRAGSEQYF.

This clone was seen a single time. The genes are TRBV12-3 or TRBV12-4 and TRBJ2-5; 8 bases align to TRBD2. The CDR3 length is 13 residues. V lost 6 bases, J lost 5 bases, and 5 bases stayed unmatched. The CDR3 nucleotides read TGTGCCAGCAGCACATTAGCGGGGGAGACCCAGTACTTC. Amino acids: CASSTLAGETQYF.

V usage is TRBV7-8 and J usage is TRBJ2-5; D ambiguous. The CDR3 is 12 amino acids. Germline V gives CDR1 SGHVS, CDR2 FQNEAQ. Trimming cost V 5 bases and J 8 bases, with 12 bases left between them. As DNA, the CDR3 is TGTGCCAGCAGCAACCCTCTGCTAACCCAGTACTTC. It codes for CASSNPLLTQYF.

V is TRBV7-2 and J is TRBJ2-3; D remains unclear. V lost 5 bases and J lost 4, with 4 bases in between. Looked up from germline, CDR1 is SGHTA and CDR2 is FQGNSA. CDR3 length equals 11 residues. CDR3 nucleotides: TGTGCCAGCAGCCTATCAGATACGCAGTATTTT. This codes for CASSLSDTQYF. Supplemented by reference TRBV7-2 and TRBJ2-3, the full variable domain reads GAGVSQSPSNKVTEKGKDVELRCDPISGHTALYWYRQSLGQGLEFLIYFQGNSAPDKSGLPSDRFSAERTGGSVSTLTIQRTQQEDSAVYLCASSLSDTQYFGPGTRLTVL.

The DNA for the CDR3 is TGTGCCAGCAGCCAAGAGGTTGAAGCCGAGCAGTACTTC. It encodes CASSQEVEAEQYF. V usage is TRBV3-1 (or the pseudogene TRBV3-2) and J usage is TRBJ2-7; D is unclear. Germline values: CDR1 LGHDT, CDR2 YNNKEL (reference sequence). This CDR3 region has 13 residues. V was cut by 0 bases and J by 6 bases, with 9 bases left in between.

The chain employs TRBV11-2 and TRBJ2-2; tentative D call: TRBD2 (6 bases). The V and J ends lost 7 bases and 6 bases respectively, with 12 bases between them. Germline CDR1 and CDR2: SGHAT and FQNNGV. CDR3 length: 13 amino acids. The CDR3 nucleotides read TGTGCCAGCAACCAATGGGGGGCCGGGGAGCTGTTTTTT. It specifies CASNQWGAGELFF. Together with reference TRBV11-2 and TRBJ2-2, the CDR3 gives the full variable domain: EAGVAQSPRYKIIEKRQSVAFWCNPISGHATLYWYQQILGQGPKLLIQFQNNGVVDDSQLPKDRFSAERLKGVDSTLKIQPAKLEDSAVYLCASNQWGAGELFFGEGSRLTVL.